Reported below is one TCR beta chain. Its ends do not fully match the called genes, so a read error is possible. A constant-region primer served to make TCR beta cDNA from around 540 ng total RNA. Modified slightly, ARM-PCR produced TCR beta libraries over three nested multiplex PCR rounds. Researchers ran the first two PCR rounds for roughly 11 cycles each with TRBV1-TRBV30 forward primers and a C-beta reverse primer. TCRdb re-analysed the multiplex PCR reads in MiXCR, keeping a single row per CDR3 protein. The sample lists roughly 120,000 distinct CDR3 sequences; about two thirds were seen once. This entry belongs to a study of tumor-infiltrating lymphocytes in primary liver carcinoma. Study-level background: Ranging in age from 30 to 69 years, the patients were men and women.

Co-extraction yielded RNA and DNA from around 20-30 mg of unsorted bulk tissue. This CDR3 has 14 amino acids. Germline CDR1 is MNHEY and CDR2 is SVGAGI. Sequences were obtained from tumor-adjacent normal liver tissue. This clonotype was sampled from a woman aged 60-75 years with primary liver carcinoma and hepatitis B virus infection. The chain couples TRBV6-5 to TRBJ2-1; the D gene is possibly TRBD2 (5 bases). The CDR3 DNA is TGTGCGAGCAGTTACTACCCTAGCACTAATGAGCAGTTCTTC. It codes for CASSYYPSTNEQFF.